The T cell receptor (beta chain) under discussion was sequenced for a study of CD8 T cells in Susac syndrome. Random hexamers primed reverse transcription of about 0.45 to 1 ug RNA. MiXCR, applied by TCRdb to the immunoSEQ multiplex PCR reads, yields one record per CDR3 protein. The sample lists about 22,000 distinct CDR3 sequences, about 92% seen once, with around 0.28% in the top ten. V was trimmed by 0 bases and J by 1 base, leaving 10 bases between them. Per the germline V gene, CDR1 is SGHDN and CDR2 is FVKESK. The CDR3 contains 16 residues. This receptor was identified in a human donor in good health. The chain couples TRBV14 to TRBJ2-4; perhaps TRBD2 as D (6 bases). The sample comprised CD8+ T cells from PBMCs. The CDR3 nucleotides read TGTGCCAGCAGCCAAGAGATCGGAGGGGCCAAAAACATTCAGTACTTC. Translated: CASSQEIGGAKNIQYF. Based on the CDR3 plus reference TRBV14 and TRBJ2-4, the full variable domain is EAGVTQFPSHSVIEKGQTVTLRCDPISGHDNLYWYRRVMGKEIKFLLHFVKESKQDESGMPNNRFLAERTGGTYSTLKVQPAELEDSGVYFCASSQEIGGAKNIQYFGAGTRLSVL.